The rows below give T cell receptor beta chains drawn from one sample of a study of blood T cells in healthy people across ages. TCRdb itself ran the 5' RACE reads through MiXCR, one entry per CDR3 protein. The sample lists 790,000 or so distinct CDR3 sequences, 46% seen once, with approximately 18% in the top ten. Sequencing input: blood. The receptors originated from a man aged 80 or over in good health. The CDR3 runs from the conserved cysteine through the conserved F or W. Each record gives: CDR3 length, V gene, CDR3 protein.

cdr3_length: 14; v_call: TRBV20-1; cdr3_aa: CSASPSGRSRGEYF
cdr3_length: 15; v_call: TRBV6-2/TRBV6-3; cdr3_aa: CASSFLPGAQETQYF
cdr3_length: 15; v_call: TRBV24-1; cdr3_aa: CATSDFGQPYNEQFF
cdr3_length: 16; v_call: TRBV6-2/TRBV6-3; cdr3_aa: CASSYEGTSGGYEQYF
cdr3_length: 13; v_call: TRBV7-3; cdr3_aa: CASSDSLGNEQFF
cdr3_length: 14; v_call: TRBV14; cdr3_aa: CASSQGTSYGELFF
cdr3_length: 19; v_call: TRBV28; cdr3_aa: CASRLSGGRGRSYNSPLDF
cdr3_length: 12; v_call: TRBV3-1; cdr3_aa: CASGDSNQPRHF
cdr3_length: 15; v_call: TRBV7-9; cdr3_aa: CASTVEGFGGYEQYF
cdr3_length: 14; v_call: TRBV7-2; cdr3_aa: CASSLALATGTQYF
cdr3_length: 16; v_call: TRBV6-2/TRBV6-3; cdr3_aa: CASNPTSGRGYYEQYF
cdr3_length: 14; v_call: TRBV5-1; cdr3_aa: CASSNGEVAGELFF
cdr3_length: 15; v_call: TRBV4-3; cdr3_aa: CASSRDRDFGYGYTF
cdr3_length: 17; v_call: TRBV21-1; cdr3_aa: CASSNGMTGRGGTEAFF
cdr3_length: 17; v_call: TRBV5-6; cdr3_aa: CASSLALSSASTDTQYF
cdr3_length: 16; v_call: TRBV6-5; cdr3_aa: CASSYSRAVAKNIQYF